Listed below are T cell receptor beta chains from one sample, sequenced in a study of cytomegalovirus exposure and HLA in healthy donors. Using immunoSEQ multiplex PCR, the repertoire was profiled, and TCRdb retains in-frame clones only, with some absent. The sample yields 120,000 or so clones, 60% to 80% seen once. Sequencing was done on a sample of PBMCs. These receptors originate from a man aged 45-60 years in good health and CMV-seropositive. Each CDR3 is given with its conserved first and last residue. The D gene is left open where the match is weak. Part of the rows lack a size; the others show once, few, many or a class for expanded clones.

>NA|TRBV18|TRBJ2-4|TRBD2
CASSPGLGVAKNIQYF
TGTGCCAGCTCACCGGGACTAGGGGTAGCCAAAAACATTCAGTACTTC
>NA|TRBV15|TRBJ1-3|NA
CATSRQGSGNTIYF
TGTGCCACCAGCAGACAGGGTTCCGGAAACACCATATATTTT
>NA|TRBV18|TRBJ2-2|NA
CASSPTTGIDTGELFF
TGTGCCAGCTCTCCCACCACAGGAATCGACACCGGGGAGCTGTTTTTT
>NA|TRBV7-9|TRBJ2-2|NA
CASSLISRPGTHLTGELFF
TGTGCCAGCAGCTTAATCAGTCGACCCGGGACACACCTCACCGGGGAGCTGTTTTTT
>few|TRBV5-1|TRBJ2-1|NA
CASSLVREFNEQFF
TGCGCCAGCAGCTTGGTACGGGAGTTCAATGAGCAGTTCTTC
>NA|TRBV5-4|TRBJ2-5|NA
CASSLTGSQARTQYF
TGTGCCAGCAGCTTGACGGGTAGTCAAGCCAGGACCCAGTACTTC
>few|TRBV6-5|TRBJ2-7|TRBD1
CASRRTGEDEQYF
TGTGCCAGCCGTAGGACAGGGGAGGACGAGCAGTACTTC
>NA|TRBV5-1|TRBJ2-7|TRBD2
CASSLGLAGVISYEQYF
TGCGCCAGCAGCCTCGGACTAGCGGGAGTCATCTCCTACGAGCAGTACTTC
>NA|TRBV7-9|TRBJ2-1|TRBD1
CASSKPTGDEQFF
TGTGCCAGCAGTAAACCTACAGGGGATGAGCAGTTCTTC
>NA|TRBV15|TRBJ1-6|NA
CATTITENSPLHF
TGTGCCACCACTATAACAGAAAATTCACCCCTCCACTTT
>NA|TRBV5-1|TRBJ1-1|TRBD1
CASSRSGTGGEAFF
TGCGCCAGCAGCCGATCCGGGACAGGGGGCGAAGCTTTCTTT
>NA|TRBV2|TRBJ2-3|TRBD2
CASRTLAADTQYF
TGTGCCAGCAGGACACTAGCGGCAGATACGCAGTATTTT
>NA|TRBV7-9|TRBJ2-1|NA
CASSFESSYNEQFF
TGTGCCAGCAGCTTCGAGAGCTCCTACAATGAGCAGTTCTTC
>NA|TRBV30|TRBJ1-2|TRBD1
CAWNPGQGSYTF
TGTGCCTGGAATCCGGGACAGGGTAGCTACACCTTC
>NA|TRBV2|TRBJ2-7|TRBD1
CASSEALQGVQYF
TGTGCCAGCAGTGAAGCGCTTCAGGGGGTGCAGTACTTC
>NA|TRBV6-5|TRBJ1-1|NA
CATGPGSKAFF
TGTGCCACAGGGCCAGGGTCGAAAGCTTTCTTT
>once|TRBV2|TRBJ2-7|TRBD2
CASIQTSGVYEQYF
TGTGCCAGCATCCAGACTAGCGGAGTATACGAGCAGTACTTC
>NA|TRBV6-5|TRBJ2-1|TRBD1
CASSYRQGANEQFF
TGTGCCAGCAGTTACCGACAGGGTGCGAATGAGCAGTTCTTC
>few|TRBV7-7|TRBJ2-1|TRBD2
CASSASGGLGNEQFF
TGTGCTAGCAGCGCGTCGGGGGGGCTGGGGAATGAGCAGTTCTTC
>once|TRBV20-1|TRBJ1-2|NA
CSASRVWGYTF
TGCAGTGCTAGCCGGGTCTGGGGCTACACCTTC
>NA|TRBV7-9|TRBJ1-6|NA
CASSLRGVNGSSYNSPLHF
TGTGCCAGCAGCTTGCGTGGGGTGAATGGGAGCTCCTATAATTCCCCCCTCCACTTT
>few|TRBV18|TRBJ1-1|NA
CASSPLRAEAFF
TGTGCCAGCTCACCATTGAGGGCGGAAGCTTTCTTT
>NA|TRBV6-1|TRBJ2-7|NA
CASSDAGDRKQYF
TGTGCCAGCAGTGACGCCGGGGATCGCAAGCAGTACTTC
>NA|TRBV5-5|TRBJ1-5|NA
CASGYQGSNQPQHF
TGTGCCAGCGGATATCAGGGCAGCAATCAGCCCCAGCATTTT
>NA|TRBV25-1|TRBJ2-1|NA
CASSEGTGSYNEQFF
TGTGCCAGCAGTGAAGGTACAGGGTCTTACAATGAGCAGTTCTTC
>few|TRBV30|TRBJ1-1|NA
CAWSDLVGSRGIAEAFF
TGTGCCTGGAGTGATCTTGTGGGGAGCAGGGGCATCGCTGAAGCTTTCTTT
>NA|TRBV6-5|TRBJ2-7|NA
CASSRTEVAYEQYF
TGTGCCAGCAGCCGGACAGAGGTCGCGTACGAGCAGTACTTC
>NA|TRBV19|TRBJ2-5|NA
CASSMHNRLSETQYF
TGTGCCAGTAGTATGCACAACAGGTTGTCCGAGACCCAGTACTTC
>few|TRBV27|TRBJ1-4|NA
CASSLGRGHGKLFF
TGTGCCAGCAGTTTAGGCAGGGGTCATGGAAAACTGTTTTTT
>few|TRBV6-5|TRBJ1-1|NA
CASRSHPLEAFF
TGTGCCAGCAGATCCCATCCGCTAGAAGCTTTCTTT
>NA|TRBV5-1|TRBJ2-7|NA
CASSLDSIYEQYF
TGCGCCAGCAGCCTGGACAGCATCTACGAGCAGTACTTC
>NA|TRBV28|TRBJ1-5|NA
CASSLLLRPQHF
TGTGCCAGCAGTTTATTATTGCGGCCCCAGCATTTT
>NA|TRBV27|TRBJ1-1|NA
CASSLQMNTEAFF
TGTGCCAGCAGTCTCCAGATGAACACTGAAGCTTTCTTT
>few|TRBV6-5|TRBJ2-7|TRBD2
CASRIISGDYEQYF
TGTGCCAGCAGGATTATTAGCGGGGACTACGAGCAGTACTTC
>NA|TRBV5-1|TRBJ2-4|NA
CASSFAQADIQYF
TGCGCCAGCAGCTTTGCTCAGGCCGACATTCAGTACTTC
>NA|TRBV10-3|TRBJ1-4|NA
CAISDAGTTNEKLFF
TGTGCCATCAGTGATGCAGGAACAACTAATGAAAAACTGTTTTTT
>NA|TRBV5-6|TRBJ2-7|NA
CASSYSNEQYF
TGTGCCAGCAGCTACAGCAACGAGCAGTACTTC
>NA|TRBV4-2|TRBJ2-3|TRBD2
CASSLGTSGWYPPDTQYF
TGTGCCAGCAGCCTCGGGACTAGCGGATGGTACCCCCCAGATACGCAGTATTTT
>NA|TRBV6-1|TRBJ1-5|NA
CASSENRGSNQPQHF
TGTGCCAGCAGTGAAAATAGGGGCAGCAATCAGCCCCAGCATTTT
>NA|TRBV6-5|TRBJ2-7|NA
CASSYEQGSSYEQYF
TGTGCCAGCAGTTACGAACAGGGTAGCTCCTACGAGCAGTACTTC
>few|TRBV7-2|TRBJ2-1|TRBD2
CASSLLSSGRMNEQFF
TGTGCCAGCAGCTTATTGTCTAGCGGGAGGATGAATGAGCAGTTCTTC
>NA|TRBV6-6|TRBJ1-4|NA
CASRGQTPEKLFF
TGTGCCAGCAGAGGACAGACACCCGAAAAACTGTTTTTT
>NA|TRBV25-1|TRBJ2-2|NA
CASSDPKVAPGDGELFF
TGTGCCAGCAGTGACCCGAAGGTAGCCCCCGGTGACGGGGAGCTGTTTTTT
>NA|TRBV4-2|TRBJ2-7|NA
CASSQEGARASYEQYF
TGTGCCAGCAGCCAAGAAGGAGCGCGGGCGTCCTACGAGCAGTACTTC
>NA|TRBV6-1|TRBJ1-2|NA
CASRDRSNYGYTF
TGTGCCAGCAGGGACAGATCTAACTATGGCTACACCTTC
>NA|TRBV7-2|TRBJ1-1|TRBD1
CASSLAQGALGAFF
TGTGCCAGCAGCTTAGCGCAGGGGGCTCTGGGAGCTTTCTTT
>NA|TRBV19|TRBJ1-1|TRBD1
CASSPPGTANTEAFF
TGTGCCAGTAGTCCCCCCGGGACAGCGAACACTGAAGCTTTCTTT
>NA|TRBV7-8|TRBJ2-7|NA
CASRRVDSYEQYF
TGTGCCAGCAGGCGAGTCGACTCCTACGAGCAGTACTTC
>once|TRBV19|TRBJ2-2|NA
CASSISAGVGGELFF
TGTGCCAGTAGTATATCGGCAGGGGTGGGCGGGGAGCTGTTTTTT
>NA|TRBV2|TRBJ2-3|NA
CASSEVSHTQYF
TGTGCCAGCAGTGAAGTCAGTCATACGCAGTATTTT
>NA|TRBV7-2|TRBJ2-2|TRBD2
CASSYTSGSTGELFF
TGTGCCAGCAGTTATACTAGCGGGAGCACCGGGGAGCTGTTTTTT